The rows below give T cell receptor beta chains drawn from one sample of a study of T cell repertoires in cytomegalovirus infection. TCRdb ran MiXCR on the reads and lists one entry per CDR3 protein. The repertoire has about 320,000 distinct CDR3 sequences, approximately 9.5% of them found once; the top ten carry about 3.9%. The source material was PBMCs. Receptors originate from a human donor in good health (CMV status not recorded). Some clones in this sample may be carry-over from other donors' samples. Each CDR3 is given with its conserved first and last residue. The D gene is left open where the match is weak. The listing skips clone size in some rows; elsewhere it reads once, few, many or a size class.

V gene	J gene	clone size	D gene	CDR3 protein	CDR3 DNA
TRBV10-2	TRBJ1-1	many	NA	CASRDSGLRPRTEAFF	TGCGCCAGCAGGGATTCAGGCCTCCGGCCAAGGACTGAAGCTTTCTTT
TRBV7-9	TRBJ2-7	many	NA	CASSLNVDSYEQYF	TGTGCCAGCAGCTTAAACGTTGACTCCTACGAGCAGTACTTC
TRBV6-5	TRBJ1-3	NA	NA	CASSYRGVGRTGNTIYF	TGTGCCAGCAGTTACAGGGGGGTCGGTAGAACTGGAAACACCATATATTTT
TRBV12-3/TRBV12-4	TRBJ2-7	many	NA	CASSFGIGLYF	TGTGCCAGCAGTTTCGGGATCGGACTGTACTTC
TRBV7-9	TRBJ2-2	many	NA	CASSSLTGDTGELFF	TGTGCCAGCAGCTCTTTGACGGGGGACACCGGGGAGCTGTTTTTT
TRBV7-2	TRBJ1-2	few	NA	CASSLYINYGYTF	TGTGCCAGCAGCTTATATATTAACTATGGCTACACCTTC
TRBV12-3/TRBV12-4	TRBJ2-2	NA	NA	CASTPTGTGELFF	TGTGCCAGCACCCCAACAGGGACCGGGGAGCTGTTTTTT
TRBV7-2	TRBJ2-2	many	NA	CASSLENRVNTGELFF	TGTGCCAGCAGCTTAGAGAACAGGGTGAACACCGGGGAGCTGTTTTTT
TRBV19	TRBJ2-5	NA	NA	CASSIVWAAWETQYF	TGTGCCAGTAGTATAGTTTGGGCAGCGTGGGAGACCCAGTACTTC
TRBV7-6	TRBJ2-3	many	TRBD2	CASSLEVAGEPPDTQYF	TGTGCCAGCAGCTTAGAAGTAGCGGGGGAACCCCCAGATACGCAGTATTTT
TRBV6-1	TRBJ2-3	many	NA	CASRLGSTDTQYF	TGTGCCAGCCGTCTAGGAAGCACAGATACGCAGTATTTT
TRBV7-8	TRBJ2-5	many	TRBD1	CASSLATAGGTQYF	TGTGCCAGCAGCTTAGCCACAGCAGGGGGGACCCAGTACTTC
TRBV3-1	TRBJ2-5	few	NA	CASSLGQEETQYF	TGTGCCAGCAGCCTTGGACAAGAAGAGACCCAGTACTTC
TRBV11-2	TRBJ2-2	few	NA	CASSRIGELFF	TGTGCCAGCAGCCGTATCGGGGAGCTGTTTTTT
TRBV10-3	TRBJ2-7	NA	TRBD2	CAISETSGYEQYF	TGTGCCATCAGTGAGACTAGCGGCTACGAGCAGTACTTC
TRBV7-2	TRBJ1-1	many	NA	CASSTGGITEAFF	TGTGCCAGCAGCACCGGGGGGATTACTGAAGCTTTCTTT
TRBV12-3/TRBV12-4	TRBJ2-1	few	TRBD2	CASSLSGGSNEQFF	TGTGCCAGCAGTTTAAGCGGGGGCAGCAATGAGCAGTTCTTC
TRBV7-9	TRBJ2-6	few	NA	CASSLAQDLSGANVLTF	TGTGCCAGCAGCTTAGCGCAGGATCTCTCTGGGGCCAACGTCCTGACTTTC
TRBV4-1	TRBJ2-7	many	NA	CASSHWGSGPREQYF	TGCGCCAGCAGCCATTGGGGTAGCGGTCCCAGGGAGCAGTACTTC
TRBV20-1	TRBJ1-1	NA	TRBD1	CSARAPTGFGTEAFF	TGCAGTGCTAGAGCCCCGACAGGGTTCGGCACTGAAGCTTTCTTT
TRBV27	TRBJ2-7	few	NA	CASSGSGRDEQYF	TGTGCCAGCAGCGGCAGTGGTAGGGACGAGCAGTACTTC
TRBV7-8	TRBJ2-7	NA	NA	CASSLGGVSGEQYF	TGTGCCAGCAGCTTAGGCGGGGTCTCGGGCGAGCAGTACTTC
TRBV12-5	TRBJ2-5	many	NA	CASGLGDIPNQETQYF	TGTGCTAGTGGTTTGGGGGACATACCGAACCAAGAGACCCAGTACTTC